These 2 T cell receptor beta chains were all obtained from the same sample, sequenced in a study of CD8 T cells in ankylosing spondylitis. These receptors are not linked to any known antigen. Findings and limits, study-wide: A TCR beta motif of eight or nine highly homologous variants seemed to mark ankylosing spondylitis blood.

TCRdb reanalysed the 5' RACE reads using MiXCR and keeps one entry per CDR3 protein. The sample has more than 650,000 distinct CDR3 sequences; over 9.5% are singletons. Sequenced material: blood, either unsorted or a sorted T cell fraction (not recorded which). These receptors all come from a male donor with ankylosing spondylitis.

The chain is built from TRBV29-1 and TRBJ2-5, with D possibly TRBD2 on 5 matching bases. Trimming took off 1 base at V and 5 bases at J, with 14 bases between the two ends. Looked up from germline, CDR1 is SQVTM and CDR2 is ANQGSEA. This CDR3 contains 14 residues. The CDR3 loop reads CSVEAGLRRETQYF. In DNA, the CDR3 is TGCAGCGTTGAAGCAGGTCTAAGGAGGGAGACCCAGTACTTC.

In this sample, this clonotype turned up a few times. This sequence joins TRBV20-1 and TRBJ2-3; possibly TRBD1 for D (5 bases). The V and J ends lost 5 bases and 4 bases respectively, with 10 bases between them. The CDR3 length is 12 residues. CDR1 is DFQATT and CDR2 is SNEGSKA in the germline V gene (reference sequence). Written as DNA, the CDR3 is TGCAGTGCTCCAGGGTTCTCAGATACGCAGTATTTT. This encodes CSAPGFSDTQYF.